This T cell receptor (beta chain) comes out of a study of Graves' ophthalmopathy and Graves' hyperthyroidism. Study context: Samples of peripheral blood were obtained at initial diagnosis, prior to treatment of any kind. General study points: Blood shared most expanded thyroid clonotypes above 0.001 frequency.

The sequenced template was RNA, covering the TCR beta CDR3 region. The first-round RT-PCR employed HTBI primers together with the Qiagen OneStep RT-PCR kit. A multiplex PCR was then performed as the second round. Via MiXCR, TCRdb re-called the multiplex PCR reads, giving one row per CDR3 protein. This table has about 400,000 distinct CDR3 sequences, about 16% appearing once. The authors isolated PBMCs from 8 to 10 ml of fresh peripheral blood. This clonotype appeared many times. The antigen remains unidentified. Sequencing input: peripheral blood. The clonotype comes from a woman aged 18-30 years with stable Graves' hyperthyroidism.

The CDR3 here is CAVGREPANTGELFF. DNA of the CDR3: TGTGCCGTTGGCAGGGAACCGGCAAACACCGGGGAGCTGTTTTTT. The chain combines TRBV10-3 with TRBJ2-2, with D possibly TRBD1 on 5 matching bases. Trimming pared 11 bases from V and 2 bases from J, leaving 18 bases between. The CDR3 extends over 15 amino acids. CDR1 and CDR2 (germline): ENHRY, SYGVKD.